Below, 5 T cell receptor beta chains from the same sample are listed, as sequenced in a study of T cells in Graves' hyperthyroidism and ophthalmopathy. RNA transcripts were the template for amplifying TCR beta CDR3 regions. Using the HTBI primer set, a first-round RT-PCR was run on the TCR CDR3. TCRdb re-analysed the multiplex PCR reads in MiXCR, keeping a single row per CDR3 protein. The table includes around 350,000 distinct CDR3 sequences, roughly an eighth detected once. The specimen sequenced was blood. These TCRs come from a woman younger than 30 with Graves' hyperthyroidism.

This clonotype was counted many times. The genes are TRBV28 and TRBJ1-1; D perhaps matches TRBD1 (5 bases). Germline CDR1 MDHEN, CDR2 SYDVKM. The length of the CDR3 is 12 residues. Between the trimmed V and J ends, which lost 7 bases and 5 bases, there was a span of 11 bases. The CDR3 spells CASKTVSTEAFF. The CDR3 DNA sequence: TGTGCCAGCAAGACAGTTAGTACTGAAGCTTTCTTT. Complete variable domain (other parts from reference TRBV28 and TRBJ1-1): DVKVTQSSRYLVKRTGEKVFLECVQDMDHENMFWYRQDPGLGLRLIYFSYDVKMKEKGDIPEGYSVSREKKERFSLILESASTNQTSMYLCASKTVSTEAFFGQGTRLTVV.

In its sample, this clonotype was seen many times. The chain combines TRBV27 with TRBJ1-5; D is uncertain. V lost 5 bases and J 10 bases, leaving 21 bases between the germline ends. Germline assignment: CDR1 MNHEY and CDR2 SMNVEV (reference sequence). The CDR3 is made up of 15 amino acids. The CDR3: CASSQTVGSSSPQHF. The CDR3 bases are TGTGCCAGCAGTCAAACGGTTGGCTCCTCCAGCCCCCAGCATTTT.

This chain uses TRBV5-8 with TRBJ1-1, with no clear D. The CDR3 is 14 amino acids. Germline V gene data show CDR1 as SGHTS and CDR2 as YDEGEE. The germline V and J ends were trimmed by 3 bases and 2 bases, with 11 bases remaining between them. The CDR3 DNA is TGTGCCAGCAGCTCCTTAAATAAAAACACTGAAGCTTTCTTT. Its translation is CASSSLNKNTEAFF. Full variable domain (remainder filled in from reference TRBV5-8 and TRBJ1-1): EAGVTQSPTHLIKTRGQQATLRCSPISGHTSVYWYQQALGLGLQFLLWYDEGEERNRGNFPPRFSGRQFPNYSSELNVNALELEDSALYLCASSSLNKNTEAFFGQGTRLTVV.

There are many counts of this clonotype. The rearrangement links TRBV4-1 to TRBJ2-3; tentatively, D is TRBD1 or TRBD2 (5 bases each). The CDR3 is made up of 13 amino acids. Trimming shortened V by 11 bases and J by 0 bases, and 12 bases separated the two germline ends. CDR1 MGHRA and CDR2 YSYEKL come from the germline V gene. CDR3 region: CAARDGSTDTQYF. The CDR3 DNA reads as TGCGCCGCCCGGGACGGAAGCACAGATACGCAGTATTTT.

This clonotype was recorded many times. CDR3 sequence reads: CASSREGVGEQFF. In nucleotides, the CDR3 is TGTGCCAGCAGTAGGGAGGGGGTTGGTGAGCAGTTCTTC. V usage is TRBV27 and J usage is TRBJ2-1; TRBD2 might be the D (7 bases). The CDR3 has 13 residues. Germline-derived CDR1 and CDR2 are MNHEY and SMNVEV (reference sequence). Trimming shortened V by 5 bases and J by 9 bases, and 14 bases separated the two germline ends.